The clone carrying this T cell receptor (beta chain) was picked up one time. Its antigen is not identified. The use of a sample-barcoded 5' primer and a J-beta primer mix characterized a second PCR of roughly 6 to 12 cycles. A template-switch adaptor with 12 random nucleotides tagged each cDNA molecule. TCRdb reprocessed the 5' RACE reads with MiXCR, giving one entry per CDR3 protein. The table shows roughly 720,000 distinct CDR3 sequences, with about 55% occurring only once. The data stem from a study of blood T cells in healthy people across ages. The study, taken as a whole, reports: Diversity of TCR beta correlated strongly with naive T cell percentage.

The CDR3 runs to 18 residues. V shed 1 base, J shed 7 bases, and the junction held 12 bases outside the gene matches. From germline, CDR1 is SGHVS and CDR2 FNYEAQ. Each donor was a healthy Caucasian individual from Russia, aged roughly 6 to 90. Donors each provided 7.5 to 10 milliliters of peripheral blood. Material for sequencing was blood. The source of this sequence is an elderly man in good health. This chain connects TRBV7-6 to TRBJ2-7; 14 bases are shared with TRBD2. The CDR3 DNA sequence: TGTGCCAGCAGCTTAGGCCCTTCGGGACTAGCGGGAGTGGGGGAGCAGTACTTC. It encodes CASSLGPSGLAGVGEQYF.